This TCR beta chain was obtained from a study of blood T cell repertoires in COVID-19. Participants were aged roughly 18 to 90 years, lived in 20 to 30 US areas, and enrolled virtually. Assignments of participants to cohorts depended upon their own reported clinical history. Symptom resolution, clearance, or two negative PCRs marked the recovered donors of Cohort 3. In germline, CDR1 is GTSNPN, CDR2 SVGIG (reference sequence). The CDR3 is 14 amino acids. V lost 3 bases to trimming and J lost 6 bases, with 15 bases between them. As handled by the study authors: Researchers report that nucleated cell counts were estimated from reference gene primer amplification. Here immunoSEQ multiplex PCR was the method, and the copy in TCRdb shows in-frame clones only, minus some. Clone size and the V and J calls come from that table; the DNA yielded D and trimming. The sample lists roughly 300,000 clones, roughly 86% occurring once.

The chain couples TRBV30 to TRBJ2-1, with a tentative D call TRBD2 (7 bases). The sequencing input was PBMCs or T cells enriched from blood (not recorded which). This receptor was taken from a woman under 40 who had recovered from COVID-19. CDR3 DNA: TGTGCCTGGAGCAAGGGGGGGTCTGGCAATGAGCAGTTCTTC. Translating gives CAWSKGGSGNEQFF.